Listed here are 16 T cell receptor beta chains from one sample, sequenced in a study of CXCR4 blockade with PD-1 therapy in pancreatic cancer. The table came from immunoSEQ multiplex PCR; TCRdb's copy has only in-frame clones and leaves some out. The table includes around 1,000 clones, roughly 40% detected once. Specimen: tumor tissue. These receptors came from a human donor with pancreatic ductal adenocarcinoma.

The chain carries TRBV6-8 and TRBJ2-1; perhaps D is TRBD1 or TRBD2 (6 bases each). This CDR3 is 17 amino acids long. CDR1 is MNHGY and CDR2 is SAAAGT in the germline V gene. The V gene lost 10 bases and the J gene lost 7 bases, with 29 bases spanning the gap. The CDR3 here is CATRGALGGETGNEQFF. CDR3 bases: TGTGCCACTAGGGGGGCCTTGGGCGGGGAAACAGGGAATGAGCAGTTCTTC.

This chain joins TRBV19 and TRBJ1-4, with D possibly being TRBD1 (6 bases). The CDR3 runs to 15 residues. V was clipped by 7 bases and J by 4 bases, with 16 bases between them. Germline-derived CDR1 and CDR2 are LNHDA and SQIVND (reference sequence). Written as DNA, the CDR3 is TGTGCCAGTACCCGCGGGGGCCCTTATAATGAAAAACTGTTTTTT. This gives the protein CASTRGGPYNEKLFF. Together with reference TRBV19 and TRBJ1-4, the CDR3 gives the full variable domain: DGGITQSPKYLFRKEGQNVTLSCEQNLNHDAMYWYRQDPGQGLRLIYYSQIVNDFQKGDIAEGYSVSREKKESFPLTVTSAQKNPTAFYLCASTRGGPYNEKLFFGSGTQLSVL.

The V and J genes are TRBV19 and TRBJ2-6; the D is unclear. In germline, CDR1 is LNHDA, CDR2 SQIVND (reference sequence). The length of the CDR3 is 16 residues. V was clipped by 1 base and J by 1 base, with 8 bases between them. CDR3 protein: CASSIGSVSGANVLTF. The CDR3 coding sequence is TGTGCCAGTAGTATAGGTTCGGTTTCTGGGGCCAACGTCCTGACTTTC.

Only one count was recorded for this clone. The CDR3 loop reads CASTSLRAGKWTEAFF. The DNA for the CDR3 is TGTGCCAGTACCTCTTTGAGGGCAGGAAAGTGGACTGAAGCTTTCTTT. This sequence joins TRBV19 and TRBJ1-1; D not resolved. From germline, CDR1 is LNHDA and CDR2 SQIVND (reference sequence). The CDR3 loop spans 16 amino acids. Trimming removed 7 bases at V and 5 bases at J, with 23 bases between.

V is TRBV19 and J is TRBJ1-5, with 8 bases fitting TRBD1. Germline CDR1 reads LNHDA; CDR2 reads SQIVND (reference sequence). J lost 3 bases, V lost 4 bases, and 5 bases had no gene match. This CDR3 comprises 15 residues. The CDR3 coding sequence is TGTGCCAGTAGTAAGGGACAGGCGACCAATCAGCCCCAGCATTTT. Amino acid sequence: CASSKGQATNQPQHF.

The CDR3 DNA is TGTGCCAGTAGCACCATCTGGGGTTTCTACGAGCAGTACTTC. This translates into CASSTIWGFYEQYF. The J gene is TRBJ2-7, the V gene TRBV19; no reliable D call. The CDR3 contains 14 residues. CDR1 LNHDA and CDR2 SQIVND come from the germline V gene (reference sequence). V was shortened by 6 bases and J by 3 bases, with 15 bases between the two germline ends. The complete variable domain, with remaining parts taken from reference TRBV19 and TRBJ2-7, reads DGGITQSPKYLFRKEGQNVTLSCEQNLNHDAMYWYRQDPGQGLRLIYYSQIVNDFQKGDIAEGYSVSREKKESFPLTVTSAQKNPTAFYLCASSTIWGFYEQYFGPGTRLTVT.

This clone is medium-sized within its sample. V gene TRBV4-1 combines with J gene TRBJ1-1; D is uncertain. The CDR3 has 14 residues. V lost 5 bases and J 3 bases, leaving 13 bases between the germline ends. CDR1 is MGHRA and CDR2 is YSYEKL in the germline V gene. Here the CDR3 reads CASSSDVTHTEAFF. CDR3 nucleotide sequence: TGCGCCAGCAGCTCCGACGTTACCCACACTGAAGCTTTCTTT.

J is TRBJ1-1 and V is TRBV19; no definite D call. This CDR3 is 14 amino acids long. V gave up 1 base and J gave up 0 bases, with 6 bases separating them. The germline V gene has CDR1 LNHDA and CDR2 SQIVND (reference sequence). The CDR3 DNA sequence: TGTGCCAGTAGTATAGTACTGATGAACACTGAAGCTTTCTTT. The encoded protein is CASSIVLMNTEAFF.

The V call is TRBV6-8, the J call TRBJ1-2; 8 nucleotides align to TRBD1. Per germline, CDR1 MNHGY and CDR2 SAAAGT. The CDR3 length is 13 residues. V lost 4 bases and J lost 8; bases outside the gene matches: 6. CDR3 amino acids: CASSSDDRGGYTF. In DNA form, the CDR3 reads TGTGCCAGCAGTTCGGACGACAGGGGAGGCTACACCTTC.

The V and J genes are TRBV23-1 and TRBJ2-3; D unresolved. Being an ORF, TRBV23-1 has a function that is uncertain. This CDR3 region has 14 residues. Trimming pared 6 bases from V and 2 bases from J, leaving 12 bases between. This CDR3 reads CASSLGRFTDTQYF. The CDR3 bases are TGCGCCAGCAGCTTGGGTCGGTTCACAGATACGCAGTATTTT.

The V gene is TRBV30, the J gene TRBJ1-5; TRBD1 aligns across 7 bases. CDR3 size: 14 residues. Germline V lookup: CDR1 GTSNPN, CDR2 SVGIG (reference sequence). Losses at the gene ends were 0 bases for V and 1 base for J; bases not matched to a gene: 0. The CDR3 is CAWSVQGSNQPQHF. Written as DNA, the CDR3 is TGTGCCTGGAGTGTACAGGGGAGCAATCAGCCCCAGCATTTT.

This clone was recorded a few times. The chain uses TRBV28 and TRBJ2-4; D remains unclear. Per germline, CDR1 MDHEN and CDR2 SYDVKM. This CDR3 is 14 amino acids long. Trimming removed 3 bases from V and 0 bases from J, with 6 bases in between. The CDR3 loop reads CASSFLIAKNIQYF. In nucleotides, the CDR3 is TGTGCCAGCAGTTTTCTTATAGCCAAAAACATTCAGTACTTC.

Only a few counts were recorded for this clone. The V and J genes are TRBV19 and TRBJ1-5, with TRBD1 matching over 7 bases. CDR1 and CDR2 (germline): LNHDA, SQIVND (reference sequence). The J segment lost 7 bases and the V segment lost 8 bases, leaving 14 bases of the junction unmatched. The CDR3 is 15 amino acids. CDR3 sequence (DNA): TGTGCCAGTGGAACCCTTCAGGGGGTAGGGCAGCCCCAGCATTTT. This translates into CASGTLQGVGQPQHF.

This clone came up a few times. This chain links TRBV9 with TRBJ1-4; 7 bases are shared with TRBD1. The germline V gene has CDR1 SGDLS and CDR2 YYNGEE. The V segment lost 3 bases and the J segment 4 bases; nucleotides outside the gene matches: 6. This CDR3 has 15 residues. DNA for the CDR3: TGTGCCAGCAGCGAGGCCGGGACAGTTAATGAAAAACTGTTTTTT. Its translation: CASSEAGTVNEKLFF.

The V call is TRBV18, the J call TRBJ2-2; TRBD2 matches 8 bases. Germline V gene sequence: CDR1 KGHSH, CDR2 LQKENI. The CDR3 sequence is 16 residues long. V shed 3 bases and J 3 bases; nucleotides not matched to a gene: 6. The CDR3 DNA follows: TGTGCCAGCTCACCGCGTCGGGGGGGGCACACCGGGGAGCTGTTTTTT. This translates into CASSPRRGGHTGELFF.

This clone is large by share. The junction differs from germline at one of its ends, possibly a read error. The J gene is TRBJ2-1, the V gene TRBV6-8; 11 bases are shared with TRBD2. Germline V lookup: CDR1 MNHGY, CDR2 SAAAGT. This CDR3 has 15 amino acids. CDR3 amino acids: CASSDSGTSGDEQFF. For the CDR3, the DNA is TGTGCCAGCAGTGACTCAGGGACTAGCGGCGATGAGCAGTTCTTC.